Below, 25 T cell receptor beta chains from the same sample are listed, as sequenced in a study of cytomegalovirus exposure and HLA in healthy donors. The PCR contained 60 Vbeta and 13 Jbeta primers. Here immunoSEQ multiplex PCR was the method, and the copy in TCRdb shows in-frame clones only, minus some. Among over 150,000 clones listed, over 70% were seen once. Sequenced material: PBMCs. The receptors here all came from a woman between 25 and 40 years old in good health and CMV-seropositive.

A remark on this clone: This sample also contains other DNA sequences that code for the same CDR3. J is TRBJ2-7 and V is TRBV7-2, with 11 bases identical to TRBD2. V lost 4 bases to trimming and J lost 2 bases; unmatched junction nucleotides: 7. Germline V gives CDR1 SGHTA, CDR2 FQGNSA. This CDR3 has 16 amino acids. CDR3 sequence: CASSSLAGGPPYEQYF. In DNA, the CDR3 is TGTGCCAGCAGCTCGTTAGCGGGAGGGCCTCCCTACGAGCAGTACTTC.

This chain links TRBV27 with TRBJ2-6; D is ambiguous. The CDR3 is 17 amino acids. Per the germline V gene, CDR1 is MNHEY and CDR2 is SMNVEV (reference sequence). Trimming shortened V by 3 bases and J by 4 bases, and 16 bases separated the two germline ends. CDR3 sequence: CASSFLSPGTGANVLTF. The CDR3 DNA follows: TGTGCCAGCAGTTTTCTATCACCCGGTACGGGGGCCAACGTCCTGACTTTC.

The chain uses TRBV15 and TRBJ1-4; 7 nucleotides line up with TRBD1. Germline lookup yields CDR1 LNHNV and CDR2 YYDKDF (reference sequence). The CDR3 spans 13 residues. V shed 3 bases, J shed 6 bases, and the junction held 1 base outside the gene matches. CDR3 sequence reads: CATSSQGDEKLFF. CDR3 bases: TGTGCCACCAGCAGCCAGGGGGATGAAAAACTGTTTTTT.

The chain couples TRBV6-1 to TRBJ2-5; 8 positions match TRBD1. The better agreement between TRBJ2-7 and the DNA end casts doubt on the J call. The CDR3 has 14 amino acids. The germline gives CDR1 MNHNS, CDR2 SASEGT. CDR3 DNA: TGTGCCAGCAGGTCGGACAGGGCTACCTACGAGCAGTACTTC. The encoded protein is CASRSDRATYEQYF.

This chain connects TRBV5-6 to TRBJ1-1; possibly TRBD1 for D (5 bases). CDR1 and CDR2 from the germline V gene are SGHDT and YYEEEE. The V gene lost 4 bases and the J gene lost 11 bases, with 18 bases spanning the gap. The CDR3 consists of 13 residues. CDR3 DNA: TGTGCCAGCAGCCTGCCTTTCAGGGAGGACGCTTTCTTT. Translated: CASSLPFREDAFF. Full variable domain (rest looked up from reference TRBV5-6 and TRBJ1-1): DAGVTQSPTHLIKTRGQQVTLRCSPKSGHDTVSWYQQALGQGPQFIFQYYEEEERQRGNFPDRFSGHQFPNYSSELNVNALLLGDSALYLCASSLPFREDAFFGQGTRLTVV.

This clone has more than one count but fewer than ten. The chain employs TRBV28 and TRBJ2-1; 8 nucleotides align to TRBD1. The CDR3 is made up of 14 amino acids. Per the germline V gene, CDR1 is MDHEN and CDR2 is SYDVKM. J gave up 5 bases and V 3 bases, and 3 bases lay outside the gene matches. CDR3: CASSLDRVNNEQFF. Here the CDR3 DNA reads TGTGCCAGCAGTTTGGACAGGGTCAACAATGAGCAGTTCTTC.

This chain uses TRBV27 with TRBJ2-7, with D possibly TRBD1 on 6 matching bases. This CDR3 is 15 amino acids long. V dropped 3 bases and J dropped 2 bases, with 14 bases sitting between them. Germline V gives CDR1 MNHEY, CDR2 SMNVEV (reference sequence). The DNA for the CDR3 is TGTGCCAGCAGTTTTTCCCGCCAGGGGCCCTACGAGCAGTACTTC. The encoded protein is CASSFSRQGPYEQYF.

This clone was seen only a few times. The chain carries TRBV11-2 and TRBJ2-1; TRBD2 matches at 7 bases. CDR1 and CDR2 (germline): SGHAT, FQNNGV. J gave up 6 bases and V 1 base, and 3 bases lay outside the gene matches. The CDR3 is 14 residues long. CDR3 region: CASSLVSGSNEQFF. In DNA form, the CDR3 reads TGTGCCAGCAGCTTAGTTAGCGGGTCCAATGAGCAGTTCTTC.

The chain carries TRBV19 and TRBJ1-5; a weak D match, TRBD1 (6 bases). Trimming took off 7 bases at V and 0 bases at J, with 13 bases between the two ends. Germline CDR1 reads LNHDA; CDR2 reads SQIVND (reference sequence). The CDR3 is 15 amino acids. The CDR3 is CASTLDSYSNQPQHF. Here the CDR3 DNA reads TGTGCCAGTACCTTGGACAGCTATAGCAATCAGCCCCAGCATTTT.

The chain has TRBV5-5 and TRBJ1-1, with D tentatively TRBD1 (6 bases). Per germline, CDR1 SGHKS and CDR2 YYEKEE (reference sequence). The CDR3 spans 16 residues. The V end was cut by 0 bases, the J end by 1 base, with 13 bases between. CDR3 in DNA: TGTGCCAGCAGCTTGGTTATGGTGACAGGGAACACTGAAGCTTTCTTT. Amino acids: CASSLVMVTGNTEAFF.

Turning to this clone: The junction does not match germline at one end; this may be a read error. This sample includes further DNA sequences coding for the same CDR3. The chain recombines TRBV6-4 with TRBJ2-1, with D unresolved. CDR1 MRHNA and CDR2 SNTAGT come from the germline V gene. The CDR3 spans 13 residues. The CDR3 loop reads CASSLAENNEQFF. For the CDR3, the DNA is TGCGCCAGCAGTCTGGCAGAAAACAATGAGCAGTTCTTC.

The chain has TRBV19 and TRBJ1-1; D possibly corresponds to TRBD1 (5 bases). The V end was cut by 2 bases, the J end by 6 bases, with 7 bases between. Germline CDR1 reads LNHDA; CDR2 reads SQIVND (reference sequence). This CDR3 region has 12 residues. Here the CDR3 DNA reads TGTGCCAGTAGTATACAGGGCGCTGAAGCTTTCTTT. This gives the protein CASSIQGAEAFF.

This clone was observed a single time. The chain is built from TRBV7-2 and TRBJ2-7; 10 bases line up with TRBD2. The germline V gene has CDR1 SGHTA and CDR2 FQGNSA. The CDR3 covers 14 residues. Trimming removed 8 bases from V and 2 bases from J; junction bases left unmatched: 6. This CDR3 reads CASDSGRIPYEQYF. The CDR3 bases are TGTGCCAGCGATAGCGGGAGGATACCCTACGAGCAGTACTTC.

This chain joins TRBV29-1 and TRBJ2-1; 7 bases agree with TRBD1. The CDR3 has 12 amino acids. Germline loops: CDR1 SQVTM, CDR2 ANQGSEA. V trimming: 8 bases; J trimming: 5 bases; junction bases outside the gene matches: 6. The CDR3 DNA reads TGCAGCTCCTGGGGACAGAACAATGAGCAGTTCTTC. Protein product: CSSWGQNNEQFF.

This clone was observed a few times. The J gene is TRBJ2-1, the V gene TRBV11-1; TRBD2 aligns across 9 bases. This CDR3 is built from 14 residues. Germline V lookup: CDR1 SGHAT, CDR2 FQDESV (reference sequence). Trimming took 3 bases from V and 5 from J; bases not matched to a gene: 2. CDR3 loop: CASSLLAGNNEQFF. The CDR3 DNA sequence: TGTGCCAGCAGCTTGCTAGCGGGGAACAATGAGCAGTTCTTC.

The chain carries TRBV15 and TRBJ2-5; no reliable D call. Gene TRBJ2-7 matches the end of the DNA better, so the J call may be wrong. This CDR3 spans 15 amino acids. Germline CDR1 reads LNHNV; CDR2 reads YYDKDF (reference sequence). The CDR3 spells CATSRASADGYEQYF. CDR3 DNA sequence: TGTGCCACCAGCAGAGCGAGCGCCGATGGATACGAGCAGTACTTC.

The rearrangement links TRBV5-5 to TRBJ1-2; D is unresolved. The germline V gene has CDR1 SGHKS and CDR2 YYEKEE (reference sequence). This CDR3 is 15 amino acids long. With 0 bases removed from V and 5 bases from J, the gap between germline ends came to 14 bases. Here the CDR3 DNA reads TGTGCCAGCAGCTTGGAAGTAGCCAGCTCGTATGGCTACACCTTC. It encodes CASSLEVASSYGYTF.

This clone was detected once. CDR3 protein: CASSRQGYEQYF. The CDR3 DNA reads TGTGCCAGCAGCCGACAGGGCTACGAGCAGTACTTC. The genes are TRBV14 and TRBJ2-7; TRBD1 aligns across 7 bases. The ends lost 4 bases at V and 3 bases at J; junction bases unmatched: 0. This CDR3 comprises 12 residues. From germline, CDR1 is SGHDN and CDR2 FVKESK.

This chain uses TRBV19 with TRBJ1-2; D is undetermined. Germline V CDR1 and CDR2: LNHDA, SQIVND (reference sequence). The CDR3 is 14 amino acids. V was pared by 5 bases and J by 2 bases, with 12 bases between. The CDR3 DNA follows: TGTGCCAGTAGTTTTCGTAGTCTCAACTATGGCTACACCTTC. As protein: CASSFRSLNYGYTF.

The chain joins TRBV28 to TRBJ1-1; D is perhaps TRBD1 (5 bases). Trimming took 3 bases from V and 2 from J, leaving 10 bases between them. CDR1 is MDHEN, CDR2 SYDVKM, per germline. There are 14 residues in the CDR3. The DNA for the CDR3 is TGTGCCAGCAGTTTGGGGGGAGTAAACACTGAAGCTTTCTTT. Its protein is CASSLGGVNTEAFF.

This clone was seen a handful of times. The chain combines TRBV5-4 with TRBJ2-5; 11 bases match TRBD2. With 6 bases clipped from V and 4 bases from J, the junction kept 14 bases outside the gene matches. Germline CDR1 SGHNT, CDR2 YYREEE (reference sequence). The CDR3 extends over 17 amino acids. The CDR3 sequence: CASTPQLAGGGGETQYF. CDR3 bases: TGTGCCAGCACCCCCCAGCTAGCGGGAGGCGGAGGAGAGACCCAGTACTTC.

CDR3 coding DNA: TGTGCCAGCAGCCAGACAGGGTGGACTGAAGCTTTCTTT. It encodes CASSQTGWTEAFF. The chain has TRBV5-4 and TRBJ1-1; TRBD1 agrees at 7 bases. CDR3 length equals 13 residues. Per germline, CDR1 SGHNT and CDR2 YYREEE (reference sequence). With 4 bases clipped from V and 5 bases from J, the junction kept 5 bases outside the gene matches.

The genes are TRBV4-1 and TRBJ1-2; D possibly corresponds to TRBD1 (5 bases). With 3 bases removed from V and 3 bases from J, the gap between germline ends came to 23 bases. Germline loops: CDR1 MGHRA, CDR2 YSYEKL. The CDR3 has 18 amino acids. The CDR3 bases are TGCGCCAGCAGCCACGCTTCAGGGTATTCAGGGCGCGACTATGGCTACACCTTC. Residues: CASSHASGYSGRDYGYTF.

The V and J genes are TRBV27 and TRBJ2-5; 9 bases match TRBD2. Losses at the gene ends were 1 base for V and 4 bases for J; bases not matched to a gene: 7. Per germline, CDR1 MNHEY and CDR2 SMNVEV (reference sequence). This CDR3 spans 16 amino acids. The CDR3 reads CASSLLGGRAPETQYF. In DNA, the CDR3 is TGTGCCAGCAGTTTATTGGGCGGGAGGGCCCCAGAGACCCAGTACTTC.

The chain has TRBV6-5 and TRBJ2-1; unclear D gene. CDR3 length: 12 amino acids. V was shortened by 4 bases and J by 6 bases, with 7 bases between the two germline ends. From germline, CDR1 is MNHEY and CDR2 SVGAGI. CDR3 amino acids: CASSSAINEQFF. CDR3 nucleotide sequence: TGTGCCAGCAGTTCCGCTATCAATGAGCAGTTCTTC.